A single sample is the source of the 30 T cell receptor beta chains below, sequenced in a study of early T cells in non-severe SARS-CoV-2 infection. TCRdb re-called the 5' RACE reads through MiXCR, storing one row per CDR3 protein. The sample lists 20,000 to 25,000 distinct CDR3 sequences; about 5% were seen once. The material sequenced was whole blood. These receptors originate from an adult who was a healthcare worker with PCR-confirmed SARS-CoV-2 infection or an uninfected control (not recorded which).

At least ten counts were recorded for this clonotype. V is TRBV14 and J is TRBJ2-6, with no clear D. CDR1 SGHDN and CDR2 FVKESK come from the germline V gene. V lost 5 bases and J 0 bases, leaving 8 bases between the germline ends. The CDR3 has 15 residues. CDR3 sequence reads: CASSATDSGANVLTF. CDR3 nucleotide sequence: TGTGCCAGCAGCGCAACAGACTCTGGGGCCAACGTCCTGACTTTC.

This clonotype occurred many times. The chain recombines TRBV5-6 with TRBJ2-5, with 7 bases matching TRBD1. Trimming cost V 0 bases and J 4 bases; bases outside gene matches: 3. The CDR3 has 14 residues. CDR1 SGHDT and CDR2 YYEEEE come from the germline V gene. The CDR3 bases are TGTGCCAGCAGCTTGGGGGCAGGGGGAGAGACCCAGTACTTC. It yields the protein CASSLGAGGETQYF. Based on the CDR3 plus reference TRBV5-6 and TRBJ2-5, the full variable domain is DAGVTQSPTHLIKTRGQQVTLRCSPKSGHDTVSWYQQALGQGPQFIFQYYEEEERQRGNFPDRFSGHQFPNYSSELNVNALLLGDSALYLCASSLGAGGETQYFGPGTRLLVL.

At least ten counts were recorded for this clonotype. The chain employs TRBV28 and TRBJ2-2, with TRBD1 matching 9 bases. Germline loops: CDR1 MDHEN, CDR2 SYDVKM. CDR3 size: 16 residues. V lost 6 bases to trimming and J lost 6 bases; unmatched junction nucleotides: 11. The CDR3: CASSTPRQGDSGELFF. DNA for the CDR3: TGTGCCAGCAGCACCCCCCGACAGGGGGATTCCGGGGAGCTGTTTTTT. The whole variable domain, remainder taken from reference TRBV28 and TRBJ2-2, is DVKVTQSSRYLVKRTGEKVFLECVQDMDHENMFWYRQDPGLGLRLIYFSYDVKMKEKGDIPEGYSVSREKKERFSLILESASTNQTSMYLCASSTPRQGDSGELFFGEGSRLTVL.

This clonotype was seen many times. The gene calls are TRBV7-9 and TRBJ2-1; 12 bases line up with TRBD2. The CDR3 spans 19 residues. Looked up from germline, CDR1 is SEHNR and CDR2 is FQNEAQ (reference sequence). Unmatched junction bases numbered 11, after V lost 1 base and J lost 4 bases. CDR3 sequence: CASSLGHTSGGRSYNEQFF. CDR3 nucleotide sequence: TGTGCCAGCAGCTTAGGTCACACTAGCGGGGGGAGGAGTTACAATGAGCAGTTCTTC.

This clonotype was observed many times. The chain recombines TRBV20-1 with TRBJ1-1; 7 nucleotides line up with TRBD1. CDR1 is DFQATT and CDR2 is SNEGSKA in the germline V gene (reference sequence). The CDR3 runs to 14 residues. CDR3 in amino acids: CSESGGAGNTEAFF. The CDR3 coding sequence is TGCAGCGAATCAGGGGGGGCAGGGAACACTGAAGCTTTCTTT.

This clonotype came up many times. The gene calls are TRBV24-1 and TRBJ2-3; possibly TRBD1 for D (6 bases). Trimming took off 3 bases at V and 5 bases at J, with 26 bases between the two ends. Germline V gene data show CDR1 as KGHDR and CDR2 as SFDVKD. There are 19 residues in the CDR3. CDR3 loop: CATSDPSIRGHMIGDTQYF. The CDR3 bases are TGTGCCACCAGTGATCCCTCGATCCGGGGACACATGATTGGAGATACGCAGTATTTT.

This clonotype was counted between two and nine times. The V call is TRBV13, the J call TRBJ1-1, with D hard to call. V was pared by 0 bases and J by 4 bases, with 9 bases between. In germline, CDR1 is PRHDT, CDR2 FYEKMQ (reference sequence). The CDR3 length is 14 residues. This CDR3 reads CASSLGVGFTEAFF. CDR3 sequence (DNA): TGTGCCAGCAGCTTAGGTGTAGGTTTCACTGAAGCTTTCTTT.

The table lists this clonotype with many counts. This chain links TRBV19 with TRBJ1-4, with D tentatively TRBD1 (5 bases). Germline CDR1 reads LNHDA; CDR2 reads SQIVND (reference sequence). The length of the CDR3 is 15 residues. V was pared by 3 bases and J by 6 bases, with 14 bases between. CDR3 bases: TGTGCCAGTAGTATCCCGGGGCAGGGAGATGAAAAACTGTTTTTT. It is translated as CASSIPGQGDEKLFF.

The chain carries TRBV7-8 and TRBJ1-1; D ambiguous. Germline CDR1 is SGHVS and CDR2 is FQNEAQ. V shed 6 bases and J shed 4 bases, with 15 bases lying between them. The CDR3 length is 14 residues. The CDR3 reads CASSRDPGSTEAFF. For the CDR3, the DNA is TGTGCCAGCAGTCGAGATCCGGGGAGCACTGAAGCTTTCTTT. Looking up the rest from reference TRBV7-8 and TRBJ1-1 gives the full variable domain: GAGVSQSPRYKVAKRGQDVALRCDPISGHVSLFWYQQALGQGPEFLTYFQNEAQLDKSGLPSDRFFAERPEGSVSTLKIQRTQQEDSAVYLCASSRDPGSTEAFFGQGTRLTVV.

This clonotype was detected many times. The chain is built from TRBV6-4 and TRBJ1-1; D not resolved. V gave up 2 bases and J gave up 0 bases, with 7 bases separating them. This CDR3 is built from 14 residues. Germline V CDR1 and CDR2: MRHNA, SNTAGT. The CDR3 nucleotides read TGTGCCAGCAGTGACCCGCCCATGAACACTGAAGCTTTCTTT. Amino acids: CASSDPPMNTEAFF.

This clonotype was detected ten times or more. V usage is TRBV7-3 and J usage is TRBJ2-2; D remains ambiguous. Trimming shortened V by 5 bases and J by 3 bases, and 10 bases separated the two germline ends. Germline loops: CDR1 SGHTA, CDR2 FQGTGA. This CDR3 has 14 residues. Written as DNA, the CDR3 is TGTGCCAGCAGCGTCATACCGTACACCGGGGAGCTGTTTTTT. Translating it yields CASSVIPYTGELFF.

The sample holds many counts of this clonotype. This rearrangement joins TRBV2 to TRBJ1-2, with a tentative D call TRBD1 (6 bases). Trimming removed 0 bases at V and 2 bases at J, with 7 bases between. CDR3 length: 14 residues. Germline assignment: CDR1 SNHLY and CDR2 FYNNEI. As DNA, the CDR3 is TGTGCCAGCAGTGAAGCCGGGACAAACTATGGCTACACCTTC. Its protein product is CASSEAGTNYGYTF.

CDR3: CASSSPDRDRTYEQYF. The CDR3 nucleotides are TGCGCCAGCAGCTCCCCGGACAGGGACCGTACCTACGAGCAGTACTTC. J is TRBJ2-7 and V is TRBV5-1; 8 bases map to TRBD1. Germline lookup yields CDR1 SGHRS and CDR2 YFSETQ. The CDR3 totals 16 residues. The V gene end was trimmed by 3 bases and the J gene end by 2 bases; junction bases not matched to a gene: 10.

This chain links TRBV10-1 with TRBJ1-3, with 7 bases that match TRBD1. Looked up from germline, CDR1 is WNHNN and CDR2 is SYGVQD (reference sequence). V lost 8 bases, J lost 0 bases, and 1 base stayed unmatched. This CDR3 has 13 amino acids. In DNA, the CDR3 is TGCGCCAGCTCAGGGGGCTCTGGAAACACCATATATTTT. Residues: CASSGGSGNTIYF.

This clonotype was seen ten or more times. The CDR3 loop reads CASSIGTEIYEQYF. CDR3 coding DNA: TGTGCCAGTAGTATTGGGACAGAAATCTACGAGCAGTACTTC. This chain connects TRBV19 to TRBJ2-7; TRBD1 matches at 7 bases. Germline CDR1 reads LNHDA; CDR2 reads SQIVND (reference sequence). V lost 3 bases, J lost 3 bases, and 5 bases stayed unmatched. The CDR3 is 14 amino acids.

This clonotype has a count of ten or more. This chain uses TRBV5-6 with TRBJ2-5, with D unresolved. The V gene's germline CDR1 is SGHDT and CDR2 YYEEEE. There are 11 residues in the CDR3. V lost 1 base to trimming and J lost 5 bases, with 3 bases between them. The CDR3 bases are TGTGCCAGCAGCTTGACCGAGACCCAGTACTTC. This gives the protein CASSLTETQYF.

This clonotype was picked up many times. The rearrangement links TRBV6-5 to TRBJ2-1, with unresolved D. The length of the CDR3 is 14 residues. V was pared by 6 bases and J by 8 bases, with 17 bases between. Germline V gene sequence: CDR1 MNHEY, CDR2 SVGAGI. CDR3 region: CASRPYRVSDEQFF. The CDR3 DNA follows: TGTGCCAGCAGGCCGTACCGGGTGAGCGATGAGCAGTTCTTC.

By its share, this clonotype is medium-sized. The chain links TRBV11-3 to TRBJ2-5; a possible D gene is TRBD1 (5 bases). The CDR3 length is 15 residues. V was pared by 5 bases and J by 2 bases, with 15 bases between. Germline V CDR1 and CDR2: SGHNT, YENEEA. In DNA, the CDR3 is TGTGCCAGCAGCGTAGCTAGGGGCCAACAAGAGACCCAGTACTTC. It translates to CASSVARGQQETQYF.

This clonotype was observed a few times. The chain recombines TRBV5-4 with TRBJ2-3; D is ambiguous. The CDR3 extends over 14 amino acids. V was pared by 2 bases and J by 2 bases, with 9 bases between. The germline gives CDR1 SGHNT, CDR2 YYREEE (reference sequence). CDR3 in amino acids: CASSLRAFTDTQYF. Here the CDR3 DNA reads TGTGCCAGCAGCTTAAGGGCCTTCACAGATACGCAGTATTTT.

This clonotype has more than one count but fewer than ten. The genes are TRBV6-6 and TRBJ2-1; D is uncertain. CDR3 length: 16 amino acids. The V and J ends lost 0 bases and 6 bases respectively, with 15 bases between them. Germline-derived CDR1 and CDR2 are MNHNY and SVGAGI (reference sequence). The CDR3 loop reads CASSYSPDPGRNEQFF. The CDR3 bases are TGTGCCAGCAGTTACTCCCCGGACCCCGGCCGCAATGAGCAGTTCTTC.

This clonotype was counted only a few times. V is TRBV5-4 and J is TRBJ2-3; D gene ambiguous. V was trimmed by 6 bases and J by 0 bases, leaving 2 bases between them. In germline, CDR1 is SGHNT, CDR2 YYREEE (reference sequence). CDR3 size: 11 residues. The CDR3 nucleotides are TGTGCCAGCACAAGCACAGATACGCAGTATTTT. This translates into CASTSTDTQYF.

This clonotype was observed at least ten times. CDR3: CASSLVIYSGETQYF. In DNA form, the CDR3 reads TGTGCCAGCAGCTTGGTTATTTATAGTGGAGAGACCCAGTACTTC. The chain recombines TRBV5-6 with TRBJ2-5; no definite D call. The V gene lost 0 bases and the J gene lost 4 bases, with 13 bases spanning the gap. Germline CDR1 and CDR2: SGHDT and YYEEEE. The CDR3 spans 15 residues. Full variable domain (outside the CDR3, taken from reference TRBV5-6 and TRBJ2-5): DAGVTQSPTHLIKTRGQQVTLRCSPKSGHDTVSWYQQALGQGPQFIFQYYEEEERQRGNFPDRFSGHQFPNYSSELNVNALLLGDSALYLCASSLVIYSGETQYFGPGTRLLVL.

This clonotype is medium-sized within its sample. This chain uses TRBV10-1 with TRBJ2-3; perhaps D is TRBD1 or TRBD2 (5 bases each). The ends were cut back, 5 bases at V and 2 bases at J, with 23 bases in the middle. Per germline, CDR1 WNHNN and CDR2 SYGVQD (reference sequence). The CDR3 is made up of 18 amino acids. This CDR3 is CASSKPEAGDLPTDTQYF. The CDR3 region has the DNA TGCGCCAGCAGTAAGCCGGAGGCTGGGGACCTCCCCACAGATACGCAGTATTTT.

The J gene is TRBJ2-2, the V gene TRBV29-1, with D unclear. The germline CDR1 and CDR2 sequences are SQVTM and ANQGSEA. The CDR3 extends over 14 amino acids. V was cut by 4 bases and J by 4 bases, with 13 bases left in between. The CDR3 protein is CSVVTQVTTGELFF. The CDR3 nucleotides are TGCAGCGTTGTTACGCAGGTCACCACCGGGGAGCTGTTTTTT.

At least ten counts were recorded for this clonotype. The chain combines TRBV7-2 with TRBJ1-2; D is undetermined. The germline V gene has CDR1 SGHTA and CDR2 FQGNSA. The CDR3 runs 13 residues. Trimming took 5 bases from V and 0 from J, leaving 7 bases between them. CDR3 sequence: CASSPDSNYGYTF. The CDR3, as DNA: TGTGCCAGCAGCCCGGACTCTAACTATGGCTACACCTTC.

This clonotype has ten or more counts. CDR3: CASSLATEISYEQYF. Here the CDR3 DNA reads TGCGCCAGCAGCCTGGCGACAGAAATCTCCTACGAGCAGTACTTC. This chain joins TRBV5-1 and TRBJ2-7; maybe TRBD1 (5 bases). V dropped 4 bases and J dropped 0 bases, with 14 bases sitting between them. Germline V gene sequence: CDR1 SGHRS, CDR2 YFSETQ. The CDR3 is 15 amino acids. The complete variable domain, with remaining parts taken from reference TRBV5-1 and TRBJ2-7, reads KAGVTQTPRYLIKTRGQQVTLSCSPISGHRSVSWYQQTPGQGLQFLFEYFSETQRNKGNFPGRFSGRQFSNSRSEMNVSTLELGDSALYLCASSLATEISYEQYFGPGTRLTVT.

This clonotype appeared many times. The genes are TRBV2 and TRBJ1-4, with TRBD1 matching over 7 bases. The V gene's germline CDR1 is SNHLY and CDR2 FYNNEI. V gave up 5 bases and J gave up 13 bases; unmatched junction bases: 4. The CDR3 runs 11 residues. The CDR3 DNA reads TGTGCCAGCAGTACGGGACAGTTACTGTTTTTT. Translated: CASSTGQLLFF.

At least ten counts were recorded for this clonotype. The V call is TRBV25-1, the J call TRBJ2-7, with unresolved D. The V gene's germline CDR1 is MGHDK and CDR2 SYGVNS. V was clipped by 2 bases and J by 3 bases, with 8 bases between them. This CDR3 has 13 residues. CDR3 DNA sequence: TGTGCCAGCAGTGAACAGTGGGGCTACGAGCAGTACTTC. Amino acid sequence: CASSEQWGYEQYF.

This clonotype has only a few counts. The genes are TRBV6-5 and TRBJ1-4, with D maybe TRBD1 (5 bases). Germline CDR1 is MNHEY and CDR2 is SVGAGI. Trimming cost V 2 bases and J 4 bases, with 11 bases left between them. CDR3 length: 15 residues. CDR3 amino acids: CASSYGGDSNEKLFF. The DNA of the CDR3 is TGTGCCAGCAGTTACGGAGGTGACAGTAATGAAAAACTGTTTTTT.

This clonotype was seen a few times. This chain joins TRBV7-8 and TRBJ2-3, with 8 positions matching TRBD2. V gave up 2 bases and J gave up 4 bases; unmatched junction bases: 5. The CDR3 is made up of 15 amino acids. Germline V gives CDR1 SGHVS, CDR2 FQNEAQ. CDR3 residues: CASSLPRLAPDTQYF. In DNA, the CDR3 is TGTGCCAGCAGCTTACCTCGACTAGCGCCAGATACGCAGTATTTT.